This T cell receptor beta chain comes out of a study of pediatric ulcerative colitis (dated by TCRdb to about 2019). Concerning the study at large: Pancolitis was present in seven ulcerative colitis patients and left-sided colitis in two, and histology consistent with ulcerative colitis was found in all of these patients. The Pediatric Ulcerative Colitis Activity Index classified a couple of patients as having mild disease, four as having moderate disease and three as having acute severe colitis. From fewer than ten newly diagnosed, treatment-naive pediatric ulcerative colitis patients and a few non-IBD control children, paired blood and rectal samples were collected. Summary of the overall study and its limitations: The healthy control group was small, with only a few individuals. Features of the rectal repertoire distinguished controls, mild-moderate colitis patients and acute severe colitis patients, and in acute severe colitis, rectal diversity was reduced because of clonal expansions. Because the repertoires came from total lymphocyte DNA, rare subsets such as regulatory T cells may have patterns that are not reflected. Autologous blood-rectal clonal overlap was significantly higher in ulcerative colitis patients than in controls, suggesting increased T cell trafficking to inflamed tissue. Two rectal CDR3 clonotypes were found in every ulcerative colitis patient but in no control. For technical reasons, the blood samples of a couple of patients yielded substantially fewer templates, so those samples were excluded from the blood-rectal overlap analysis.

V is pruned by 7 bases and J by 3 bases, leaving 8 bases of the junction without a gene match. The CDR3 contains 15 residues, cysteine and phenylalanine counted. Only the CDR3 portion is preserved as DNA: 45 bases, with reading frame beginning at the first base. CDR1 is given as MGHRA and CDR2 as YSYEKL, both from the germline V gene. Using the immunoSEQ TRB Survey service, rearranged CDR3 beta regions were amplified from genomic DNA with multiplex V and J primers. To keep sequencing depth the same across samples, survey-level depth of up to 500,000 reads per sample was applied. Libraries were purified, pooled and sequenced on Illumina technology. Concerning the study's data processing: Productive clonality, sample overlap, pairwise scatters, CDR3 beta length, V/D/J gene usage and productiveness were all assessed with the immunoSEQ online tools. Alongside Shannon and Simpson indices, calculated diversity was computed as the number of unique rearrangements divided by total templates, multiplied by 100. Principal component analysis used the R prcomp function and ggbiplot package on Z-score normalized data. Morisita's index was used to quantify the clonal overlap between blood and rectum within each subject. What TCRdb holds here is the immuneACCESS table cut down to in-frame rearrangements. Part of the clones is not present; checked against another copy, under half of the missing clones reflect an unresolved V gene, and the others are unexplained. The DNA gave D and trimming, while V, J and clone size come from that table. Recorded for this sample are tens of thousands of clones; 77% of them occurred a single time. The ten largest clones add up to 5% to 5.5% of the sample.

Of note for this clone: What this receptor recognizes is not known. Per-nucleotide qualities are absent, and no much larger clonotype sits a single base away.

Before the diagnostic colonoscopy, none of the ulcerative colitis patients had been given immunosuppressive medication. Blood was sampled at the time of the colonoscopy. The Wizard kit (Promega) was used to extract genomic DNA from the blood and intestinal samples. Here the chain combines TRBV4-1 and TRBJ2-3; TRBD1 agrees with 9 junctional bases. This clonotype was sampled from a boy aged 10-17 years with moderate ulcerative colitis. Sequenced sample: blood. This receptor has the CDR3 CASKADRGRTDTQYF. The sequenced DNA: TGCGCCAGCAAAGCGGACAGGGGAAGAACAGATACGCAGTATTTT.